One and the same sample provided the 16 T cell receptor beta chains below, sequenced in a study of blood T cells in healthy people across ages. A second 7 to 11 cycle PCR used barcoded and J-beta primers. TCRdb redid the calling of the 5' RACE reads with MiXCR, one entry per CDR3 protein. This table holds some 1 million distinct CDR3 sequences, less than 50% found once. The sequenced sample was blood. All receptors derive from an older woman in good health.

The chain recombines TRBV27 with TRBJ2-1, with D perhaps assigned TRBD1 or TRBD2 (8 bases each). Trimming cost V 8 bases and J 2 bases, with 22 bases left between them. The CDR3 sequence is 17 residues long. Germline assignment: CDR1 MNHEY and CDR2 SMNVEV (reference sequence). CDR3 sequence: CASLGTGRLAPYNEQFF. For the CDR3, the DNA is TGTGCCAGCCTAGGGACAGGCCGACTAGCGCCCTACAATGAGCAGTTCTTC.

The rearrangement uses TRBV27 and TRBJ2-1; 14 nucleotides match TRBD2. V gave up 6 bases and J gave up 4 bases; unmatched junction bases: 14. Germline V gives CDR1 MNHEY, CDR2 SMNVEV (reference sequence). This CDR3 has 19 amino acids. The DNA for the CDR3 is TGTGCCAGCAGCTTAGGGATGGGACTAGCGGGAGCAGGGTACAATGAGCAGTTCTTC. Residues: CASSLGMGLAGAGYNEQFF.

This clonotype was seen at least ten times. The V gene is TRBV27, the J gene TRBJ1-6; possibly TRBD1 for D (5 bases). The germline gives CDR1 MNHEY, CDR2 SMNVEV (reference sequence). Trimming shortened V by 3 bases and J by 10 bases, and 7 bases separated the two germline ends. The CDR3 spans 12 residues. The CDR3 DNA reads as TGTGCCAGCAGTTTCGGGGACTCACCCCTCCACTTT. This translates into CASSFGDSPLHF.

The chain recombines TRBV28 with TRBJ1-5; the D gene is possibly TRBD1 (5 bases). Germline V gene sequence: CDR1 MDHEN, CDR2 SYDVKM. Trimming took off 5 bases at V and 0 bases at J, with 14 bases between the two ends. The CDR3 runs 16 residues. As DNA, the CDR3 is TGTGCCAGCAGTCCACACCAGGGAAATAGCAATCAGCCCCAGCATTTT. Its protein is CASSPHQGNSNQPQHF. Full variable domain (remainder filled in from reference TRBV28 and TRBJ1-5): DVKVTQSSRYLVKRTGEKVFLECVQDMDHENMFWYRQDPGLGLRLIYFSYDVKMKEKGDIPEGYSVSREKKERFSLILESASTNQTSMYLCASSPHQGNSNQPQHFGDGTRLSIL.

The chain has TRBV7-7 and TRBJ2-5; maybe TRBD1 (7 bases). CDR3 size: 14 residues. The germline V gene encodes CDR1 SSHAT and CDR2 FNYEAQ (reference sequence). V lost 5 bases and J lost 4, with 14 bases in between. In nucleotides, the CDR3 is TGTGCCAGCAGCCGACAGGGAGGCTCAGAGACCCAGTACTTC. Translation: CASSRQGGSETQYF.

The genes are TRBV3-1 and TRBJ1-2, with 9 bases lining up with TRBD1. CDR1 and CDR2 (germline): LGHDT, YNNKEL (reference sequence). The V segment lost 0 bases and the J segment 8 bases; nucleotides outside the gene matches: 7. CDR3 length: 15 amino acids. CDR3 coding DNA: TGTGCCAGCAGCCAAGATCTGGGACAGGGACGCGGCTACACCTTC. As protein: CASSQDLGQGRGYTF.

At least ten counts were recorded for this clonotype. The V call is TRBV7-2, the J call TRBJ2-7, with 9 bases aligning to TRBD1. The CDR3 length is 14 residues. The V gene end was trimmed by 5 bases and the J gene end by 5 bases; junction bases not matched to a gene: 7. CDR1 is SGHTA, CDR2 FQGNSA, per germline. CDR3: CASSRGQGLDEQYF. The CDR3 coding sequence is TGTGCCAGCAGCCGCGGACAGGGGTTGGACGAGCAGTACTTC.

This clonotype was seen ten or more times. The CDR3 sequence: CSARATRGAGGPETQYF. CDR3 DNA: TGCAGTGCTAGAGCTACCCGGGGAGCGGGAGGGCCAGAGACCCAGTACTTC. V and J are TRBV20-1 and TRBJ2-5; TRBD2 matches at 10 bases. V shed 1 base and J 4 bases; nucleotides not matched to a gene: 12. Germline V gene sequence: CDR1 DFQATT, CDR2 SNEGSKA (reference sequence). This CDR3 comprises 17 residues.

The chain has TRBV20-1 and TRBJ2-3, with D perhaps matching TRBD2 (7 bases). The CDR3 loop spans 13 amino acids. Germline loops: CDR1 DFQATT, CDR2 SNEGSKA (reference sequence). Here the CDR3 DNA reads TGCAGCCTGAGGTCGGGGGGCGCAGATACGCAGTATTTT. It translates to CSLRSGGADTQYF.

The V and J genes are TRBV20-1 and TRBJ2-7; D ambiguous. V was pared by 0 bases and J by 7 bases, with 19 bases between. The CDR3 loop spans 15 amino acids. CDR1 is DFQATT, CDR2 SNEGSKA, per germline (reference sequence). The CDR3 DNA is TGCAGTGCTAGAGATCTGACGGGTACGCTCAATGAGCAGTACTTC. This encodes CSARDLTGTLNEQYF.

The rearrangement uses TRBV27 and TRBJ1-2; weak D call: TRBD1 (5 bases). CDR1 is MNHEY, CDR2 SMNVEV, per germline (reference sequence). The CDR3 totals 16 residues. Trimming pared 0 bases from V and 5 bases from J, leaving 16 bases between. For the CDR3, the DNA is TGTGCCAGCAGTTTATCTTGGGGGTCCAACCGGTATGGCTACACCTTC. This encodes CASSLSWGSNRYGYTF.

This clonotype was detected a few times. The chain carries TRBV5-1 and TRBJ2-3; D call uncertain. Germline V gene data show CDR1 as SGHRS and CDR2 as YFSETQ. Trimming shortened V by 0 bases and J by 2 bases, and 10 bases separated the two germline ends. The CDR3 spans 15 residues. The CDR3 nucleotides are TGCGCCAGCAGCTTGGAAGTCACTGCCACAGATACGCAGTATTTT. This codes for CASSLEVTATDTQYF.

The chain is built from TRBV7-2 and TRBJ2-4, with no clear D. Germline CDR1 SGHTA, CDR2 FQGNSA. CDR3 length: 14 amino acids. With 6 bases removed from V and 0 bases from J, the gap between germline ends came to 9 bases. CDR3 protein: CASSVTEAKNIQYF. The DNA for the CDR3 is TGTGCCAGCAGTGTGACTGAAGCCAAAAACATTCAGTACTTC.

This clonotype was seen ten or more times. The rearrangement links TRBV15 to TRBJ2-7; D unresolved. CDR1 LNHNV and CDR2 YYDKDF come from the germline V gene (reference sequence). V lost 3 bases to trimming and J lost 2 bases, with 8 bases between them. The CDR3 extends over 13 amino acids. The CDR3 loop is CATSSDLTYEQYF. The CDR3, as DNA: TGTGCCACCAGCAGTGACTTGACCTACGAGCAGTACTTC.

This chain connects TRBV5-1 to TRBJ2-1, with D possibly TRBD2 on 6 matching bases. The germline V gene has CDR1 SGHRS and CDR2 YFSETQ. This CDR3 has 13 residues. With 7 bases removed from V and 8 bases from J, the gap between germline ends came to 16 bases. DNA of the CDR3: TGCGCCAGCGGAGGGACTCCAGTCGATGAGCAGTTCTTC. Protein product: CASGGTPVDEQFF.

This clonotype was picked up a small number of times. The chain combines TRBV3-1 with TRBJ2-3; TRBD2 matches at 7 bases. The CDR3 runs to 15 residues. Trimming at V came to 4 bases and at J to 9 bases, leaving 13 bases not matched to a gene. Per the germline V gene, CDR1 is LGHDT and CDR2 is YNNKEL (reference sequence). CDR3 DNA: TGTGCCAGCAGCCCGATACGCCAGAGCGGGGCCACGCAGTATTTT. Translating gives CASSPIRQSGATQYF.